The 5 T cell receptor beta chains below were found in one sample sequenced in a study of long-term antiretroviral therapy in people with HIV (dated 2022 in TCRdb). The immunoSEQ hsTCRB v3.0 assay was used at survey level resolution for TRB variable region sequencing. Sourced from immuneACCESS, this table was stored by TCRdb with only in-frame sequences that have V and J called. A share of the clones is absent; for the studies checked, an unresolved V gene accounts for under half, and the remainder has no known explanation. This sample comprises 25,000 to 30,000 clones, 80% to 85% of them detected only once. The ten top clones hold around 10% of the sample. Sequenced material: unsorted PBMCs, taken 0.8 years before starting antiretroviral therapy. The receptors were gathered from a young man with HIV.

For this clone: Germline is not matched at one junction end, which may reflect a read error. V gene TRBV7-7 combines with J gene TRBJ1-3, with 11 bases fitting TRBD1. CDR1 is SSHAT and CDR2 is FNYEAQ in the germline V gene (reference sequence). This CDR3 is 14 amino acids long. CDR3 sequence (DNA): TGTGCTAGCAGCACGGGACAGGGGGATCACACCATATATTTT. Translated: CASSTGQGDHTIYF.

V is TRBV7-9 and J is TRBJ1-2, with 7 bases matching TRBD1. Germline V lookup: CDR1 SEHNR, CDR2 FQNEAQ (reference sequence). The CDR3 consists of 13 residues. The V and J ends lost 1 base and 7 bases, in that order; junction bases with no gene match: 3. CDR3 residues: CASSLGQGGGYTF. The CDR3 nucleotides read TGTGCCAGCAGCTTAGGACAGGGTGGTGGCTACACCTTC.

CDR3: CASSENEKLFF. CDR3 bases: TGTGCCAGCAGTGAAAATGAAAAACTGTTTTTT. The V and J genes are TRBV2 and TRBJ1-4, with D unclear. V shed 2 bases and J shed 5 bases, with 0 bases lying between them. Per germline, CDR1 SNHLY and CDR2 FYNNEI. CDR3 length: 11 residues.

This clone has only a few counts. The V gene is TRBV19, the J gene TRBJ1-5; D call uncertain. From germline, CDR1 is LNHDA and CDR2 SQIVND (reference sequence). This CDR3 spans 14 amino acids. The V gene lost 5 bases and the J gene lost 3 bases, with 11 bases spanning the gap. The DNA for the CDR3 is TGTGCCAGTAGTCTAGGGCTACTCAATCAGCCCCAGCATTTT. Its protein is CASSLGLLNQPQHF.

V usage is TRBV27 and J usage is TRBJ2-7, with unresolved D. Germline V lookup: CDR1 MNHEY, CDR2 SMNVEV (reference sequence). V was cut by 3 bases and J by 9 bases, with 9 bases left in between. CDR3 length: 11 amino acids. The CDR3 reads CASSFDGGQYF. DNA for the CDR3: TGTGCCAGCAGTTTCGATGGCGGGCAGTACTTC.